Listed here is a single T cell receptor beta chain. The target antigen is unknown. Germline is not matched at one junction end, which may reflect a read error. Germline loops: CDR1 SGHAT, CDR2 FQDESV (reference sequence). The CDR3 is made up of 14 amino acids. With 60 Vbeta and 13 Jbeta primers, the PCR was carried out. Only in-frame clones appear in the TCRdb table, and some are missing; sequencing was by immunoSEQ multiplex PCR. Of approximately 150,000 clones detected, 82% appear once; the ten largest clones hold 1.9%. The sample is drawn from a study of cytomegalovirus exposure and HLA in healthy donors. Broader study findings: Reports state that TCR beta sequences accurately predicted most subjects' HLA-A and HLA-B alleles. Exclusion applied to some V segments, including TRBV6-2 and TRBV6-3, as they were indistinguishable.

The receptor's source is a woman between 35 and 50 years old in good health and CMV-seronegative. The rearrangement uses TRBV11-1 and TRBJ2-7, with TRBD1 matching over 7 bases. Sequenced material: PBMCs. Here the CDR3 DNA reads TGTGCCAGCAGCCTAGCAGGGGGTCGGTACGAGCAGTACTTC. Translation: CASSLAGGRYEQYF. Drawing the rest from reference TRBV11-1 and TRBJ2-7, the complete variable domain is EAEVAQSPRYKITEKSQAVAFWCDPISGHATLYWYRQILGQGPELLVQFQDESVVDDSQLPKDRFSAERLKGVDSTLKIQPAELGDSAMYLCASSLAGGRYEQYFGPGTRLTVT.